A single sample is the source of the 32 T cell receptor gamma chains below, sequenced in a study of γδ T cells in repeated Plasmodium falciparum infection. TCRdb used CATT to re-call clones from the multiplex PCR reads. The table lists around 14,000 gamma-chain clones, more than 1.5% of them singletons. Vgamma9/Vdelta2+ and Vdelta2-negative gammadelta T cells were flow-sorted from PBMC for bulk sequencing. Sequencing was performed on gamma-delta T cells from blood. These receptor sequences come from a pool of human donors (malaria-infected and uninfected, not separated).

This clone was detected a few times. This DNA translates differently at residue 7 from the TCRdb protein, which is that of a much larger clone; a read error is likely, and the protein shown is the DNA's own translation. V gene TRGV4 combines with J gene TRGJ1 or TRGJ2. The J gene, not given by TCRdb, was assigned here from a germline match of the nucleotide sequence. CDR1 is EGSTGY, CDR2 YDSYTSSV, per germline. The V and J ends lost 2 bases and 6 bases, in that order; junction bases with no gene match: 7. This CDR3 spans 13 amino acids. The DNA for the CDR3 is TGTGCCACCTGGGATGTAGCGCGTTATAAGAAACTCTTT. Amino acids: CATWDVARYKKLF.

On this clone itself: Given a much more abundant clone one base away, this may be a read error. V is TRGV9 and J is TRGJP. Matching the DNA to germline supplied the J gene, which TCRdb does not give. The germline V gene encodes CDR1 GITISATS and CDR2 ISYDGTV (reference sequence). This CDR3 has 15 amino acids. CDR3 in DNA: TGTGCCTTGTGGGAATCAGAGCTGGGCAAAAAAATCAAGGTATTT. Its translation is CALWESELGKKIKVF.

Comments on this clone: Only one base separates this from a far larger clonotype, so it likely reflects a read error. The sample carries other DNA sequences with the same CDR3. J is TRGJP and V is TRGV9. The J gene was not available in TCRdb and was assigned here by matching the DNA to germline segments. Germline lookup yields CDR1 GITISATS and CDR2 ISYDGTV (reference sequence). The CDR3 loop spans 18 amino acids. The CDR3 loop is CALWEPRHGELGKKIKVF. The CDR3 bases are TGTGCCTTGTGGGAGCCCCGCCATGGAGAGTTGGGCAAAAAGATCAAGGTATTT.

As to this clone: The amino acid sequence in TCRdb belongs to a much larger clone and departs from this DNA's translation at residue 7, likely a sequencing read error; the sequence shown is translated from the DNA. V and J are TRGV2 and TRGJ1 or TRGJ2. With 0 bases clipped from V and 12 bases from J, the junction kept 8 bases outside the gene matches. The CDR3 has 12 residues. Germline CDR1 is EGSNGY and CDR2 is YDSYNSKV. CDR3 loop: CATWDGQRVKLF. In DNA form, the CDR3 reads TGTGCCACCTGGGACGGGCAGCGGGTGAAACTCTTT.

This clone came up a few times. The protein in TCRdb stems from a much larger clone and differs at residue 8 from this DNA's translation, likely a read error; here the protein is translated from the DNA. The J gene is TRGJ1 or TRGJ2, the V gene TRGV5. Germline V lookup: CDR1 VINAFY, CDR2 YDVSNSKD. The CDR3 covers 15 residues. The V gene end was trimmed by 0 bases and the J gene end by 2 bases; junction bases not matched to a gene: 7. The CDR3 spells CATWDRPPHYYKKLF. The CDR3 DNA reads TGTGCCACCTGGGACAGGCCCCCCCATTATTATAAGAAACTCTTT.

This clone was counted ten times or more. This sample also contains other DNA sequences that code for the same CDR3. This chain links TRGV4 with TRGJP2. The CDR3 length is 16 residues. The trim removed 2 bases at V and 2 bases at J, leaving 8 bases unmatched. Germline-derived CDR1 and CDR2 are EGSTGY and YDSYTSSV. CDR3 region: CATWDVRGSSDWIKTF. CDR3 in DNA: TGTGCCACCTGGGATGTTAGGGGAAGTAGTGATTGGATCAAGACGTTT.

This clone was recorded a few times. One base separates it from a far larger clone, so it is likely a read error. Other nucleotide sequences in the sample specify the same CDR3. The J gene was not called, though the V gene is TRGV9. Per the germline V gene, CDR1 is GITISATS and CDR2 is ISYDGTV (reference sequence). The CDR3 is 11 residues long. CDR3 sequence: CALRDQHKKLF. The DNA of the CDR3 is TGTGCCTTGCGGGATCAACATAAGAAACTCTTC.

This clone was detected ten times or more. The TCRdb record carries a much larger clone's protein, which differs from this DNA's translation at residue 16; a read error is the likely cause, and the protein listed here is the DNA translation. V and J are TRGV9 and TRGJP. The germline gives CDR1 GITISATS, CDR2 ISYDGTV (reference sequence). The CDR3 consists of 20 residues. The CDR3 DNA follows: TGTGCCTTGTGGGAGGTGGAGCAATGGGGCAAAAAGTTGGGCAAAAGAATCAAGGTATTT. Its protein product is CALWEVEQWGKKLGKRIKVF.

This clone was counted ten times or more. A far larger clone is just one base off, so this is likely a read error. Other nucleotide sequences in the sample specify the same CDR3. The V and J genes are TRGV9 and TRGJP. Here the J gene was assigned by germline matching of the DNA, as TCRdb has none. The CDR3 totals 17 residues. Germline assignment: CDR1 GITISATS and CDR2 ISYDGTV (reference sequence). The CDR3 reads CALWEDEPELGKKIKVF. DNA of the CDR3: TGTGCCTTGTGGGAGGACGAACCAGAGTTGGGTAAAAAAATCAAGGTATTT.

Ten or more counts support this clone. Since a far larger clone is one base different, this is likely a read error. Other DNA sequences from this sample encode an identical CDR3 as well. The chain links TRGV3 to TRGJ1 or TRGJ2. J was trimmed by 4 bases and V by 0 bases; bases with no gene match: 9. This CDR3 has 15 residues. The germline V gene encodes CDR1 VTNTFY and CDR2 YDVSTARD (reference sequence). The CDR3: CATWDRQGNYYKKLF. The DNA for the CDR3 is TGTGCCACCTGGGACAGGCAGGGGAACTATTATAAGAAACTCTTT.

The sample holds many counts of this clone. V is TRGV9 and J is TRGJP. V gave up 4 bases and J gave up 6 bases; unmatched junction bases: 6. This CDR3 has 16 amino acids. Germline lookup yields CDR1 GITISATS and CDR2 ISYDGTV (reference sequence). This CDR3 reads CALWDTGELGKKIKVF. For the CDR3, the DNA is TGTGCCTTGTGGGATACAGGAGAGTTGGGCAAAAAAATCAAGGTATTT.

There are many counts of this clone. The amino acid sequence in TCRdb belongs to a much larger clone and departs from this DNA's translation at residue 10, likely a sequencing read error; the sequence shown is translated from the DNA. This chain links TRGV4 with TRGJ1 or TRGJ2. CDR3 length: 12 amino acids. In germline, CDR1 is EGSTGY, CDR2 YDSYTSSV. For the CDR3, the DNA is TGTGCCACCTGGGAGCGGAATTATAAGGAACTCTTT. This encodes CATWERNYKELF.

In its sample, this clone was seen a few times. Translating this DNA gives a protein that differs at residue 3 from the TCRdb one, which belongs to a much larger clone; a read error is likely, and the protein shown is this translation. CDR3 residues: CAPWGAKKLF. For the CDR3, the DNA is TGTGCCCCCTGGGGGGCTAAGAAACTCTTT. The chain couples TRGV4 to TRGJ1 or TRGJ2. Matching the DNA to germline supplied the J gene, which TCRdb does not give. The CDR3 length is 10 residues. Germline assignment: CDR1 EGSTGY and CDR2 YDSYTSSV.

There are many counts of this clone. TCRdb pairs this DNA with a much larger clone's protein that differs at residue 5, likely a read error; the protein shown was translated from the DNA. This chain joins TRGV9 and TRGJP. The CDR3 runs 17 residues. The V gene's germline CDR1 is GITISATS and CDR2 ISYDGTV (reference sequence). CDR3 sequence (DNA): TGTGCCTTGTGGGTGGTGAAGGCCAAGTTGGGCAAAAAAATCAAGGTATTT. Protein product: CALWVVKAKLGKKIKVF.

This clone was seen ten or more times. The chain couples TRGV9 to TRGJP. TCRdb leaves out the J gene; it was filled in here by matching the DNA to germline. Trimming cost V 2 bases and J 3 bases; bases outside gene matches: 7. CDR1 and CDR2 (germline): GITISATS, ISYDGTV (reference sequence). The CDR3 covers 18 residues. The CDR3 is CALWEEIQQELGKKIKVF. Written as DNA, the CDR3 is TGTGCCTTGTGGGAGGAGATACAGCAAGAGTTGGGCAAAAAAATCAAGGTATTT.

As to this clone: TCRdb's entry gives the protein of a much larger clone, which mismatches this DNA's translation at residue 22, likely from a read error; the protein reported here is translated from the DNA. The chain recombines TRGV9 with TRGJP. No J gene was available from TCRdb, and it was assigned here by a germline match of the DNA. CDR1 is GITISATS, CDR2 ISYDGTV, per germline (reference sequence). This CDR3 has 28 residues. CDR3 region: CALWEVFRTQSSGPLRLQQELDKKIKVF. DNA for the CDR3: TGTGCCTTGTGGGAGGTGTTCCGAACCCAAAGTTCAGGCCCTTTACGCCTTCAACAAGAGTTGGACAAAAAAATCAAGGTATTT.

Concerning this clone: This probably arose from a read error, given a far larger clone one base away. The sample contains more than one DNA sequence encoding this CDR3. The chain couples TRGV9 to TRGJP. No J gene was available from TCRdb, and it was assigned here by a germline match of the DNA. V lost 5 bases and J lost 11; bases outside the gene matches: 9. CDR3 length equals 15 residues. Germline CDR1 is GITISATS and CDR2 is ISYDGTV (reference sequence). The CDR3 bases are TGTGCCTTGTGGGGAAACGAGCTGGGCAAAAAAATCAAGGTATTT. This sequence encodes CALWGNELGKKIKVF.

This clone was recorded at least ten times. A far larger clone is one base from this, pointing to a likely read error. The chain has TRGV4 and TRGJ1 or TRGJ2. CDR3 length equals 15 residues. The germline V gene encodes CDR1 EGSTGY and CDR2 YDSYTSSV. The CDR3 nucleotides read TGTGCCACCTGGGATGGCACAGGGGTTTATTGTAAGAAACTCTTT. It yields the protein CATWDGTGVYCKKLF.

This clone was seen only a few times. The protein that TCRdb holds for this DNA derives from a much larger clone and differs from the translated DNA at residue 5, which likely indicates a read error; the protein shown here is translated from the DNA. The chain links TRGV9 to TRGJ1 or TRGJ2. As TCRdb names no J gene, one was assigned here on the basis of a DNA match to germline. The CDR3 contains 15 residues. CDR1 is GITISATS, CDR2 ISYDGTV, per germline (reference sequence). The CDR3 DNA reads TGTGCCTTGTGGGTGGTGCCTGTCCGATATTATAAGAAACTCTTT. Translation: CALWVVPVRYYKKLF.

In this sample, this clone turned up many times. TCRdb records a much larger clone's protein for this DNA, with a difference at residue 5 that likely arises from a read error; the protein given is the translation of the DNA. The sample holds other DNA sequences that translate to the same CDR3. The V gene is TRGV9, the J gene TRGJP. The CDR3 runs to 18 residues. CDR1 GITISATS and CDR2 ISYDGTV come from the germline V gene (reference sequence). CDR3: CALWKVSRQELGKKIKVF. The CDR3 DNA follows: TGTGCCTTGTGGAAGGTGAGCCGGCAAGAGTTGGGCAAAAAAATCAAGGTATTT.

This clone was picked up a small number of times. This likely reflects a read error, since a far larger clone is one base away. The sample holds other DNA sequences that translate to the same CDR3. The chain has TRGV3 and TRGJ1 or TRGJ2. TCRdb does not report a J gene; here it was assigned by matching the DNA to germline references. The germline CDR1 and CDR2 sequences are VTNTFY and YDVSTARD (reference sequence). This CDR3 is 11 amino acids long. The CDR3 region is CATWDKTKKLF. Here the CDR3 DNA reads TGTGCTACCTGGGACAAAACCAAGAAACTCTTT.

This clone has a count of ten or more. TCRdb has a much larger clone's protein, which differs at residue 5 from the translation of this DNA, likely because of a read error; what is shown is the protein translated from the DNA. The gene calls are TRGV9 and TRGJP. Germline matching of the DNA provided the J gene here, since TCRdb leaves it blank. J was trimmed by 6 bases and V by 5 bases; bases with no gene match: 10. This CDR3 has 17 residues. Germline V gene data show CDR1 as GITISATS and CDR2 as ISYDGTV (reference sequence). Here the CDR3 reads CALWGQVRELGKKIKVF. Written as DNA, the CDR3 is TGTGCCTTGTGGGGCCAGGTGCGAGAGTTGGGCAAAAAAATCAAGGTATTT.

Regarding this clone: The protein recorded in TCRdb matches a much larger clone and deviates from this DNA's translation at residue 6, suggesting a read error; the protein here is obtained by translating the DNA. The chain has TRGV9 and TRGJP. Germline V gene data show CDR1 as GITISATS and CDR2 as ISYDGTV (reference sequence). The CDR3 contains 13 residues. The DNA of the CDR3 is TGTGCCTTCTTAGAGTTTGGCAAAAAAATCAAGGTATTT. Protein sequence: CAFLEFGKKIKVF.

This clone was picked up many times. TCRdb attributes to this sequence the protein of a much larger clone, which differs from the DNA translation at residue 4; a read error is likely, and the protein displayed is translated from the DNA. The chain combines TRGV9 with TRGJ1 or TRGJ2. The J gene is absent in TCRdb and was assigned here via DNA matching to germline. V lost 9 bases to trimming and J lost 0 bases; unmatched junction nucleotides: 5. Germline V gene data show CDR1 as GITISATS and CDR2 as ISYDGTV (reference sequence). This CDR3 region has 12 residues. CDR3 protein: CALRRNYYKKLF. CDR3 sequence (DNA): TGTGCCTTGCGGAGGAATTATTATAAGAAACTCTTT.

This clone was counted between two and nine times. This DNA's translation and the protein TCRdb lists, from a much larger clone, do not match at residue 6, likely due to a read error; the protein shown is translated from the DNA. The CDR3 protein is CALWGSYYYKKLF. DNA for the CDR3: TGTGCCTTGTGGGGATCCTATTATTATAAGAAACTCTTT. The chain combines TRGV9 with TRGJ1 or TRGJ2. TCRdb is silent on the J gene; assignment here came from matching the DNA to germline. V lost 5 bases and J lost 2; bases outside the gene matches: 6. CDR1 and CDR2 (germline): GITISATS, ISYDGTV (reference sequence). This CDR3 is 13 amino acids long.

This clone was observed many times. The TCRdb protein, from a much larger clone, departs from this DNA's translation at residue 8, likely by read error; the protein shown derives from the DNA. V gene assignment gives TRGV9, but the J gene was left uncalled. CDR1 GITISATS and CDR2 ISYDGTV come from the germline V gene (reference sequence). The CDR3 consists of 10 residues. The CDR3 nucleotides read TGTGCCTTGTGGGAGGCTTGGGAACTCTTT. It specifies CALWEAWELF.

This clone has a count of ten or more. TCRdb attributes to this sequence the protein of a much larger clone, which differs from the DNA translation at residue 6; a read error is likely, and the protein displayed is translated from the DNA. This chain joins TRGV9 and TRGJ1 or TRGJ2. TCRdb gives no J gene; it was assigned here by matching the DNA to germline. J was trimmed by 0 bases and V by 10 bases; bases with no gene match: 6. Germline CDR1 is GITISATS and CDR2 is ISYDGTV (reference sequence). The CDR3 has 12 residues. The chain's CDR3 is CALYPNYYKKLF. Here the CDR3 DNA reads TGTGCCTTATACCCGAATTATTATAAGAAACTCTTT.

Ten or more counts support this clone. The protein TCRdb gives is from a much larger clone and does not agree with this DNA's translation at residue 5, likely a read error; the protein shown here comes from the DNA. V gene TRGV4 combines with J gene TRGJ1 or TRGJ2. The J gene, left out of TCRdb, was set here by checking the DNA against germline. Germline V CDR1 and CDR2: EGSTGY, YDSYTSSV. J gave up 3 bases and V 5 bases, and 10 bases lay outside the gene matches. This CDR3 is 14 amino acids long. The CDR3 here is CATWAPRPYYKKLF. CDR3 coding DNA: TGTGCCACCTGGGCCCCACGCCCTTATTATAAGAAACTCTTT.

This clone was seen ten or more times. A far more abundant clone sits one base away, making this likely a read error. The sample holds other DNA sequences that translate to the same CDR3. J is TRGJP and V is TRGV9. The CDR3 is 15 residues long. Looked up from germline, CDR1 is GITISATS and CDR2 is ISYDGTV (reference sequence). V lost 0 bases to trimming and J lost 9 bases; unmatched junction nucleotides: 2. The CDR3, as DNA: TGTGCCTTGTGGGAGGTGCTGTTGGGCAAAAAAATCAAGGTATTT. Encoded protein: CALWEVLLGKKIKVF.

Notes on this clone: The TCRdb record carries a much larger clone's protein, which differs from this DNA's translation at residue 8; a read error is the likely cause, and the protein listed here is the DNA translation. The chain recombines TRGV9 with TRGJ1 or TRGJ2. Losses at the gene ends were 3 bases for V and 2 bases for J; bases not matched to a gene: 13. The CDR3 is 16 residues long. Germline CDR1 is GITISATS and CDR2 is ISYDGTV (reference sequence). DNA of the CDR3: TGTGCCTTGTGGGAGAAGGAATTCTTCGATTATTATAAGAAACTCTTT. It translates to CALWEKEFFDYYKKLF.

This clone was seen more than once but under ten times. This likely traces to a read error, being one base from a far larger clone. Additional DNA sequences in this sample encode the identical CDR3. The V gene is listed as TRGV9; no J gene was called. This CDR3 is built from 10 residues. Per the germline V gene, CDR1 is GITISATS and CDR2 is ISYDGTV (reference sequence). Written as DNA, the CDR3 is TGTGCCTTGTGGGAGGATAAAAAACTCTTT. Residues: CALWEDKKLF.

Many counts were recorded for this clone. A read error is the likely source, as a far larger clone sits one nucleotide away. This sample also contains other DNA sequences that code for the same CDR3. This chain links TRGV9 with TRGJ1 or TRGJ2. This CDR3 has 11 residues. From germline, CDR1 is GITISATS and CDR2 ISYDGTV (reference sequence). The CDR3 is CALWEGSKKLF. The CDR3, as DNA: TGTGCCCTGTGGGAGGGGAGTAAGAAACTCTTT.